A selection of T cell receptor beta chains follows, all from one sample in a study of cytomegalovirus exposure and HLA in healthy donors. Assay: immunoSEQ multiplex PCR; the TCRdb copy retains only in-frame clones and omits some. The table includes some 100,000 clones, 79% detected once. The sequenced sample consisted of PBMCs. These receptor sequences come from a male donor in good health and CMV-seropositive. Both conserved end residues are part of each CDR3. Each record gives: CDR3 protein, CDR3 DNA, V gene, clone size, J gene, D gene. The D gene is left open where the match is weak. The size field is filled for only some rows; it gives once, few, many or a size class.

CDR3: CASSPGLAGVGGELFF
DNA: TGTGCCAGCAGTCCGGGACTAGCGGGGGTGGGCGGGGAGCTGTTTTTT
V: TRBV2
size: once
J: TRBJ2-2
D: TRBD2

CDR3: CASSQFARLGGNYGYTF
DNA: TGTGCCAGCAGCCAATTTGCCCGGCTTGGGGGCAATTATGGCTACACCTTC
V: TRBV13
size: NA
J: TRBJ1-2
D: NA

CDR3: CSGWWQTEAFF
DNA: TGCAGCGGATGGTGGCAGACTGAAGCTTTCTTT
V: TRBV29-1
size: NA
J: TRBJ1-1
D: NA

CDR3: CASSLQGYDYGYTF
DNA: TGTGCCAGCAGCCTTCAGGGTTACGACTATGGCTACACCTTC
V: TRBV5-4
size: NA
J: TRBJ1-2
D: NA

CDR3: CASSVTTQGSQPQHF
DNA: TGTGCCAGCAGTGTAACCACACAGGGGAGTCAGCCCCAGCATTTT
V: TRBV6-1
size: NA
J: TRBJ1-5
D: TRBD1

CDR3: CATNLPMSTQYF
DNA: TGTGCCACCAATCTCCCTATGAGTACGCAGTATTTT
V: TRBV6-6
size: NA
J: TRBJ2-3
D: NA

CDR3: CASSQGTWTGFNDEQYF
DNA: TGCGCCAGCAGCCAAGGGACTTGGACTGGGTTTAACGACGAGCAGTACTTC
V: TRBV4-1
size: NA
J: TRBJ2-7
D: NA

CDR3: CASSLGQGRAEAFF
DNA: TGTGCCAGCAGTCTTGGACAGGGAAGGGCTGAAGCTTTCTTT
V: TRBV6-6
size: NA
J: TRBJ1-1
D: TRBD1

CDR3: CASGGSRTGGHQPQHF
DNA: TGCGCCAGCGGGGGGTCGAGGACAGGGGGACATCAGCCCCAGCATTTT
V: TRBV4-3
size: few
J: TRBJ1-5
D: TRBD1

CDR3: CASSPSGEYNEQFF
DNA: TGTGCCAGCAGCCCCTCCGGGGAGTACAATGAGCAGTTCTTC
V: TRBV6-5
size: NA
J: TRBJ2-1
D: NA

CDR3: CASSSWDNSGANVLTF
DNA: TGTGCCAGCAGTTCCTGGGACAACTCTGGGGCCAACGTCCTGACTTTC
V: TRBV25-1
size: NA
J: TRBJ2-6
D: NA

CDR3: CASSLGAQNTEAFF
DNA: TGTGCCAGCAGCTTAGGGGCCCAGAACACTGAAGCTTTCTTT
V: TRBV7-2
size: NA
J: TRBJ1-1
D: NA

CDR3: CASSFESGGSASYEQYF
DNA: TGTGCCAGCAGCTTTGAATCTGGTGGAAGCGCCTCCTACGAGCAGTACTTC
V: TRBV11-1
size: NA
J: TRBJ2-7
D: NA

CDR3: CASTSAEFMNTEAFF
DNA: TGTGCCAGCACATCGGCGGAATTTATGAACACTGAAGCTTTCTTT
V: TRBV27
size: NA
J: TRBJ1-1
D: NA

CDR3: CASSFRTGEAEQFF
DNA: TGCGCCAGCAGCTTTAGGACAGGGGAGGCTGAGCAGTTCTTC
V: TRBV5-1
size: NA
J: TRBJ2-1
D: TRBD1

CDR3: CASSLAYPGQGPSGANVLTF
DNA: TGTGCCAGCAGCTTAGCTTATCCGGGACAGGGCCCCTCTGGGGCCAACGTCCTGACTTTC
V: TRBV7-2
size: once
J: TRBJ2-6
D: TRBD1

CDR3: CASSFFSVTNGYTF
DNA: TGTGCCAGCAGCTTTTTCTCCGTGACAAATGGCTACACCTTC
V: TRBV5-4
size: once
J: TRBJ1-2
D: NA

CDR3: CASSTGTVEPYEQYF
DNA: TGCGCCAGCAGCACGGGGACAGTAGAACCCTACGAGCAGTACTTC
V: TRBV5-1
size: NA
J: TRBJ2-7
D: TRBD1

CDR3: CVSSLSGRGRGYTEAFF
DNA: TGTGTCAGCAGCTTGAGTGGAAGAGGGCGGGGATACACTGAAGCTTTCTTT
V: TRBV5-6
size: NA
J: TRBJ1-1
D: NA

CDR3: CASSHIDSLNYGYTF
DNA: TGTGCCAGCAGCCACATCGACAGCCTTAACTATGGCTACACCTTC
V: TRBV27
size: NA
J: TRBJ1-2
D: NA

CDR3: CASSSKTGLSDTEAFF
DNA: TGTGCCAGCAGCTCAAAGACAGGGCTGTCGGACACTGAAGCTTTCTTT
V: TRBV9
size: NA
J: TRBJ1-1
D: TRBD1

CDR3: CASSQGGLAGAKADTQYF
DNA: TGCGCCAGCAGCCAAGGAGGGCTAGCGGGGGCCAAGGCAGATACGCAGTATTTT
V: TRBV4-1
size: NA
J: TRBJ2-3
D: TRBD2

CDR3: CASSQEQGRGYGYTF
DNA: TGCGCCAGCAGCCAAGAACAGGGGCGAGGCTATGGCTACACCTTC
V: TRBV4-1
size: NA
J: TRBJ1-2
D: TRBD1

CDR3: CASSLSGTGVVTQQYF
DNA: TGTGCCAGCAGTTTATCCGGGACAGGGGTTGTCACCCAGCAGTACTTC
V: TRBV27
size: NA
J: TRBJ2-7
D: TRBD1

CDR3: CASSLGVGYTF
DNA: TGTGCCAGCAGCTTAGGGGTCGGCTACACCTTC
V: TRBV25-1
size: NA
J: TRBJ1-2
D: NA

CDR3: CATTIPGRETQYF
DNA: TGTGCCACCACTATCCCGGGGAGGGAGACCCAGTACTTC
V: TRBV15
size: NA
J: TRBJ2-5
D: NA

CDR3: CASRVSGGGEQFF
DNA: TGTGCCAGTAGGGTTAGCGGGGGCGGTGAGCAGTTCTTC
V: TRBV19
size: NA
J: TRBJ2-1
D: TRBD2

CDR3: CASSIGTAGNTIYF
DNA: TGTGCCAGCAGCATCGGGACAGCTGGAAACACCATATATTTT
V: TRBV9
size: NA
J: TRBJ1-3
D: TRBD1

CDR3: CASSPGLAGPGTQYF
DNA: TGCGCCAGCAGCCCAGGACTAGCGGGGCCGGGGACCCAGTACTTC
V: TRBV4-1
size: NA
J: TRBJ2-5
D: TRBD2

CDR3: CASSPGSTYEQYF
DNA: TGTGCCAGCAGCCCCGGGAGCACCTACGAGCAGTACTTC
V: TRBV7-9
size: NA
J: TRBJ2-7
D: NA

CDR3: CASSLGGVPTNEKLFF
DNA: TGCGCCAGCAGCTTGGGGGGGGTGCCGACTAATGAAAAACTGTTTTTT
V: TRBV5-1
size: NA
J: TRBJ1-4
D: NA

CDR3: CASSPDRATYGYTF
DNA: TGTGCCAGCAGCCCGGACAGGGCAACTTATGGCTACACCTTC
V: TRBV6-5
size: few
J: TRBJ1-2
D: TRBD1

CDR3: CASSAGVGTSGGAKNIQYF
DNA: TGTGCCAGCAGCGCCGGAGTAGGGACTAGCGGGGGGGCCAAAAACATTCAGTACTTC
V: TRBV9
size: NA
J: TRBJ2-4
D: TRBD2

CDR3: CASSRTGRNSPLHF
DNA: TGTGCCAGCAGTAGGACAGGGAGGAATTCACCCCTCCACTTT
V: TRBV27
size: NA
J: TRBJ1-6
D: TRBD1

CDR3: CASTRTGKNTEAFF
DNA: TGTGCCAGCACTAGGACAGGGAAGAACACTGAAGCTTTCTTT
V: TRBV6-1
size: NA
J: TRBJ1-1
D: TRBD1

CDR3: CASSQSQGLFRAFF
DNA: TGTGCCAGCAGCCAATCACAGGGGCTTTTTAGGGCTTTCTTT
V: TRBV14
size: NA
J: TRBJ1-1
D: TRBD1

CDR3: CASSLGTVTYEQYF
DNA: TGTGCCAGCAGCTTAGGGACAGTCACCTACGAGCAGTACTTC
V: TRBV7-2
size: once
J: TRBJ2-7
D: NA

CDR3: CSVEIGDTGELFF
DNA: TGCAGCGTTGAAATCGGGGACACCGGGGAGCTGTTTTTT
V: TRBV29-1
size: NA
J: TRBJ2-2
D: NA

CDR3: CASSGGAGYNSPLHF
DNA: TGTGCCAGCAGTGGGGGGGCAGGATATAATTCACCCCTCCACTTT
V: TRBV6-5
size: once
J: TRBJ1-6
D: NA

CDR3: CASSWGPDRVWDGYTF
DNA: TGCGCCAGCAGCTGGGGGCCCGACAGGGTTTGGGATGGCTACACCTTC
V: TRBV5-1
size: once
J: TRBJ1-2
D: TRBD1

CDR3: CASSPPDRVDGYTF
DNA: TGTGCCAGCTCACCACCGGACAGGGTTGATGGCTACACCTTC
V: TRBV18
size: NA
J: TRBJ1-2
D: TRBD1

CDR3: CASSPQGDGNSPLHF
DNA: TGTGCCAGCAGCCCACAGGGGGACGGGAATTCACCCCTCCACTTT
V: TRBV7-6
size: NA
J: TRBJ1-6
D: TRBD1

CDR3: CAWRGQGGQPQHF
DNA: TGTGCCTGGAGGGGACAGGGCGGTCAGCCCCAGCATTTT
V: TRBV30
size: NA
J: TRBJ1-5
D: TRBD1

CDR3: CAWDPGQGANQPQHF
DNA: TGTGCCTGGGATCCGGGACAGGGGGCTAACCAGCCCCAGCATTTT
V: TRBV30
size: few
J: TRBJ1-5
D: TRBD1